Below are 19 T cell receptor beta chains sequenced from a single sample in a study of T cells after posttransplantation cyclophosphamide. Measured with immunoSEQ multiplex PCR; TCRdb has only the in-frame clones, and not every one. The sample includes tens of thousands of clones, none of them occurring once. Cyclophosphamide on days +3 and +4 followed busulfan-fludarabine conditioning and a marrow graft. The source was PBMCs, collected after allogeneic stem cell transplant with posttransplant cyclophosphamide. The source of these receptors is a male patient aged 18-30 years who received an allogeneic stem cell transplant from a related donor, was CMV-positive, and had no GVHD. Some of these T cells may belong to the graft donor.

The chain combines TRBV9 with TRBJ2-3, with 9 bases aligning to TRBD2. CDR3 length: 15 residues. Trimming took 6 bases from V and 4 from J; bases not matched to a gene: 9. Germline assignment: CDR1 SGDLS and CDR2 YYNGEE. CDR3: CASNLAGAPSDTQYF. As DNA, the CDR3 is TGTGCCAGCAACTTAGCGGGGGCCCCCTCAGATACGCAGTATTTT. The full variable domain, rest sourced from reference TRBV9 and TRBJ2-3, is DSGVTQTPKHLITATGQRVTLRCSPRSGDLSVYWYQQSLDQGLQFLIQYYNGEERAKGNILERFSAQQFPDLHSELNLSSLELGDSALYFCASNLAGAPSDTQYFGPGTRLTVL.

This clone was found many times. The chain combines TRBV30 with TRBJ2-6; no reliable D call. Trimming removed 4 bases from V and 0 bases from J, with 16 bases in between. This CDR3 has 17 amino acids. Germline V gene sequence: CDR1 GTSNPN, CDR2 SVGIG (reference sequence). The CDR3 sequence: CAWKVNTIVSGANVLTF. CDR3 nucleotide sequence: TGTGCCTGGAAAGTTAATACAATTGTCTCTGGGGCCAACGTCCTGACTTTC.

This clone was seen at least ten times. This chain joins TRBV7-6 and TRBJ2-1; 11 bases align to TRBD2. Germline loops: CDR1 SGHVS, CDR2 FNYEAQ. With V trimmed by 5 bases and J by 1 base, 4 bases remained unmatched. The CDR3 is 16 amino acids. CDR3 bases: TGTGCCAGCAGCCCAACTAGCGGGAGATCCTACAATGAGCAGTTCTTC. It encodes CASSPTSGRSYNEQFF.

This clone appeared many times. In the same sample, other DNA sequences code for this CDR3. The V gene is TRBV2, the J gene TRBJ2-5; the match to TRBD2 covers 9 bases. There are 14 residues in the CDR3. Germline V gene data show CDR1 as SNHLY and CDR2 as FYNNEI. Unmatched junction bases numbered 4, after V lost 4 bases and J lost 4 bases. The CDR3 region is CASSALLAGETQYF. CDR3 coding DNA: TGTGCCAGCAGTGCCCTACTAGCGGGAGAGACCCAGTACTTC.

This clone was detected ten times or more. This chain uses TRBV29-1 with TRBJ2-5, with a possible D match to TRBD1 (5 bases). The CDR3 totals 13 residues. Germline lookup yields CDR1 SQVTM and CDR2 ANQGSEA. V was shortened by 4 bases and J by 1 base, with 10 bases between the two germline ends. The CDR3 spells CSVVPDSQETQYF. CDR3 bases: TGCAGCGTTGTCCCCGACAGCCAAGAGACCCAGTACTTC.

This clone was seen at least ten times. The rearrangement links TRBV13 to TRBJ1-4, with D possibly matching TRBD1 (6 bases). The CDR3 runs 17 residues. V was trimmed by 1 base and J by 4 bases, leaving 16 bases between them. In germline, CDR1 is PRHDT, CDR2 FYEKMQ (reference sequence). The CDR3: CASSLAGHLGGNEKLFF. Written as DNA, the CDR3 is TGTGCCAGCAGCTTAGCGGGACATCTCGGCGGTAATGAAAAACTGTTTTTT.

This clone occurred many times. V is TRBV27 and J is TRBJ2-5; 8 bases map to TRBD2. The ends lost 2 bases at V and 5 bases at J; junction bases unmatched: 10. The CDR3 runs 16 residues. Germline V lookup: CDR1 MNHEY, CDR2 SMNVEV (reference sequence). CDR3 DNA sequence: TGTGCCAGCAGTTTAGGTCGGGGGGGCCGGGGCGAGACCCAGTACTTC. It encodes CASSLGRGGRGETQYF.

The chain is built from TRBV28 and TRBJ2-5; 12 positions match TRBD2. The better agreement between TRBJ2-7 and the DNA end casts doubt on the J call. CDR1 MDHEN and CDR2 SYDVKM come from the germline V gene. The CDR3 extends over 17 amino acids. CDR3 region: CASSLRVSSGRAYEQYF. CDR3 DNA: TGTGCCAGCAGTTTACGGGTTTCTAGCGGGAGGGCCTACGAGCAGTACTTC.

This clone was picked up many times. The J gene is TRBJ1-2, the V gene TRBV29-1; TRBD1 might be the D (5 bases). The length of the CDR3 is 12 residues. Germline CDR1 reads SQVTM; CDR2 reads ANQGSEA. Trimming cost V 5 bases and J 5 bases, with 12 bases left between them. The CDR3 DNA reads TGCAGCGTTAGTATCAGGGCATATGGCTACACCTTC. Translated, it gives CSVSIRAYGYTF.

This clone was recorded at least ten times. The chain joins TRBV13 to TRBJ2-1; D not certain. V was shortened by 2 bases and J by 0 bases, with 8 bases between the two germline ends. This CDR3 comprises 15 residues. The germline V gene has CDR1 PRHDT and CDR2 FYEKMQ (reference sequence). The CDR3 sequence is CASSLTLSSYNEQFF. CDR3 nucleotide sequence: TGTGCCAGCAGCTTAACGTTGAGCTCCTACAATGAGCAGTTCTTC.

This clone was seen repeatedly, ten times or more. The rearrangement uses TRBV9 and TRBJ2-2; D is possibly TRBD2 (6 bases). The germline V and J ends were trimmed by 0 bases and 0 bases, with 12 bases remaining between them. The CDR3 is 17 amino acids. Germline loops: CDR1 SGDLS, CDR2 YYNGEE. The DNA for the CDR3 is TGTGCCAGCAGCGTAGACGGGAGAGCCCCGAACACCGGGGAGCTGTTTTTT. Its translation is CASSVDGRAPNTGELFF.

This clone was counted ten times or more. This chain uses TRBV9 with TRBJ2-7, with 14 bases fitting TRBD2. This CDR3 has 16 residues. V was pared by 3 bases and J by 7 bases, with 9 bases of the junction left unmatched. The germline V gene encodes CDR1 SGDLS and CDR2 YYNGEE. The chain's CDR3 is CASSERLAGGPWEQYF. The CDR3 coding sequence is TGTGCCAGCAGCGAGAGACTAGCGGGAGGGCCTTGGGAGCAGTACTTC.

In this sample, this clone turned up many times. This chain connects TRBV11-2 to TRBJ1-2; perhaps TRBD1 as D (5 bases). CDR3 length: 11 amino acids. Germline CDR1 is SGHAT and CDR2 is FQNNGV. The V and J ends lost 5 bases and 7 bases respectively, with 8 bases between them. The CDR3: CASSPRVGYTF. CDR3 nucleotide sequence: TGTGCCAGCAGCCCCAGGGTTGGCTACACCTTC.

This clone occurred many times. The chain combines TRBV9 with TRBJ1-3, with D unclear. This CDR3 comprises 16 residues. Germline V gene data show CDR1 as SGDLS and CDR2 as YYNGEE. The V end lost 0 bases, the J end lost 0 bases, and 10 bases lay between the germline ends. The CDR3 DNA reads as TGTGCCAGCAGCGTAGATGAACAGATCTCTGGAAACACCATATATTTT. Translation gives CASSVDEQISGNTIYF. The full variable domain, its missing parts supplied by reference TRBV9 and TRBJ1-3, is DSGVTQTPKHLITATGQRVTLRCSPRSGDLSVYWYQQSLDQGLQFLIQYYNGEERAKGNILERFSAQQFPDLHSELNLSSLELGDSALYFCASSVDEQISGNTIYFGEGSWLTVV.

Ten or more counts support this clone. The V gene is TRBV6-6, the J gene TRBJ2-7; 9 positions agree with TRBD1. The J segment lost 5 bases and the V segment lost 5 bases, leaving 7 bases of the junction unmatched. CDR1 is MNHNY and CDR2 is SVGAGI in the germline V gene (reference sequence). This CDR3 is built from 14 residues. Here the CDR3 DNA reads TGTGCCAGCAGTCTCCCGGACAGGGGCGACGAGCAGTACTTC. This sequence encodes CASSLPDRGDEQYF.

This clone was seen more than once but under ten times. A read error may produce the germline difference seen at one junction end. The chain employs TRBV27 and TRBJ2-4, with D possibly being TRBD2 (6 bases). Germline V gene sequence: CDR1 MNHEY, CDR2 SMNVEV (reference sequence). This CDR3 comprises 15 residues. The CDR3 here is CASTTSSLAKTIQYF. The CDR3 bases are TGTGCCAGCACCACTAGCAGTCTAGCCAAAACCATTCAGTACTTC.

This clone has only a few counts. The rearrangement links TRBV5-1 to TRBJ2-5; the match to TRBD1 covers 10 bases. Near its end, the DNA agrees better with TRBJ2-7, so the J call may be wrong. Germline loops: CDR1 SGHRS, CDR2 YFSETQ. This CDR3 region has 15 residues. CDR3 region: CASSARGQGAYEQYF. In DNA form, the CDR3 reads TGCGCCAGCAGCGCTAGAGGACAGGGGGCCTACGAGCAGTACTTC.

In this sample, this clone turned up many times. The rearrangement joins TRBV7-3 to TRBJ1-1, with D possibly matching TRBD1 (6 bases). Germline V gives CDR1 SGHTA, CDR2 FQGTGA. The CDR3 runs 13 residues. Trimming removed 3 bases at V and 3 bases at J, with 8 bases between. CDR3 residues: CASSFYRDTEAFF. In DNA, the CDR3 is TGTGCCAGCAGCTTTTACAGGGACACTGAAGCTTTCTTT.

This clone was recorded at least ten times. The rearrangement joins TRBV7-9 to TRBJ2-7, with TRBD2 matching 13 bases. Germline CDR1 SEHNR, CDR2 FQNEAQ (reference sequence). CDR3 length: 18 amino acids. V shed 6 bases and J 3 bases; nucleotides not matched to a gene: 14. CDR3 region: CASRPTSGGAGNSYEQYF. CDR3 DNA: TGTGCCAGCAGACCTACTAGCGGGGGGGCCGGTAATAGCTACGAGCAGTACTTC.